This TCR beta chain was sequenced during a study of cytomegalovirus exposure and HLA in healthy donors. This CDR3 contains 14 residues. The V gene's germline CDR1 is SGHNT and CDR2 YENEEA. The V segment lost 4 bases and the J segment 7 bases; nucleotides outside the gene matches: 5. Notes on this clone: Its antigen is still unknown.

Broader study findings: A classifier reportedly called cytomegalovirus status with high sensitivity and specificity.

Primers: 60 Vbeta forward and 13 Jbeta reverse. The assay was immunoSEQ multiplex PCR, and TCRdb's table has in-frame clones only and misses some. The sample holds roughly 190,000 clones, more than 75% seen once. V gene TRBV11-3 combines with J gene TRBJ2-2; 8 bases align to TRBD2. Sequenced material: PBMCs. This receptor was obtained from a woman aged 45 to 65 in good health and CMV-seropositive. The CDR3 sequence: CASSSGLAGGELFF. For the CDR3, the DNA is TGTGCCAGCAGCTCCGGACTAGCCGGCGGGGAGCTGTTTTTT.